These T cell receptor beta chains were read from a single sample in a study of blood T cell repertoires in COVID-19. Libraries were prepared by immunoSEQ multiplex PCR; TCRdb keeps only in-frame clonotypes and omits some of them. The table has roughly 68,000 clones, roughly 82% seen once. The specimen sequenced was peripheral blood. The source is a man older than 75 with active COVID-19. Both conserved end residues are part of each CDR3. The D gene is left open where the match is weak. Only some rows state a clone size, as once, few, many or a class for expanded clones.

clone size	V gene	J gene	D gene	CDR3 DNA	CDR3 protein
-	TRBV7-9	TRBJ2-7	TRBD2	TGTGCCAGCAGCCCAGGACTAGCGGGAGGTTCCTACGAGCAGTACTTC	CASSPGLAGGSYEQYF
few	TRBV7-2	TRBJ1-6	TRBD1	TGTGCCAGCAGCTTAACTACGACAGGGGGAGATTCACCCCTCCACTTT	CASSLTTTGGDSPLHF
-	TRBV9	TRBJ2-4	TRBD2	TGTGCCAGCAGCGTAGAGGGACTAGCGGGAAGCCCGGCCAAAAACATTCAGTACTTC	CASSVEGLAGSPAKNIQYF
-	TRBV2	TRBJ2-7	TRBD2	TGTGCCAGCAGTGAAATGGGACTAGGGTACGAGCAGTACTTC	CASSEMGLGYEQYF
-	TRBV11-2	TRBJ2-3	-	TGTGCCAGCAGCTTAGGCTGGGGCCAGAGAGATGCAGATACGCAGTATTTT	CASSLGWGQRDADTQYF
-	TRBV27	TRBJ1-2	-	TGTGCCAGCAGTCCATGGGAGGGGAACTATGGCTACACCTTC	CASSPWEGNYGYTF
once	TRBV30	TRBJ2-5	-	TGTGCCTGGAGCTACAAGGGGGGGCGCGAGACCCAGTACTTC	CAWSYKGGRETQYF
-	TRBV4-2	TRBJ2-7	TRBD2	TGTGCCAGCAGCCAAGGGACCGCGGGGGAATACGAGCAGTACTTC	CASSQGTAGEYEQYF
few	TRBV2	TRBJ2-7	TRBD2	TGTGCCAGCAATATTGTGGGGTGGGGGGGACCCTACGAGCAGTACTTC	CASNIVGWGGPYEQYF
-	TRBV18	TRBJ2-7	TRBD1	TGTGCCAGCTCACCAACTCCCGGGACAGTAACCTACGAGCAGTACTTC	CASSPTPGTVTYEQYF
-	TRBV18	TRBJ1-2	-	TGTGCCAGCTCACCAACGATCTCGGGTAGTGGCTACACCTTC	CASSPTISGSGYTF
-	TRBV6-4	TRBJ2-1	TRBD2	TGTGCCAGCAGTGACTCGATAGCGGGGGGGCAGAATGAGCAGTTCTTC	CASSDSIAGGQNEQFF
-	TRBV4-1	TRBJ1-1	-	TGCGCCAGCAGCCAACAGAATACTGAAGCTTTCTTT	CASSQQNTEAFF
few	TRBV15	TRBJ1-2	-	TGTGCCACCAGCACCAGTAACTATGGCTACACCTTC	CATSTSNYGYTF
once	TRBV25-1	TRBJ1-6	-	TGTGCCAGCAGTGGAGGGGGTAGAGGGGGTGGCTTCGGTTCACCCCTCCACTTT	CASSGGGRGGGFGSPLHF
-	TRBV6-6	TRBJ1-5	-	TGTGCCAGCAGTCCCTCGGCAGGGAATCAGCCCCAGCATTTT	CASSPSAGNQPQHF
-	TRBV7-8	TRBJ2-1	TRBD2	TGTGCCAGCAGCCGATCGGGGGGACTAGCGGGAGGGTATGAGCAGTTCTTC	CASSRSGGLAGGYEQFF
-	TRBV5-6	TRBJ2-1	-	TGTGCCAGCAGCTTGATGCCGGGACACCCCAATGAGCAGTTCTTC	CASSLMPGHPNEQFF
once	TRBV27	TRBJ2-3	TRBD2	TGTGCCAGCAGTTTAGGAAGCGGGAGGCGAGGAGATACGCAGTATTTT	CASSLGSGRRGDTQYF
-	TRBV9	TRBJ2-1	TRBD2	TGTGCCAGCAGCGGGAGCGGGAGGGGGTACAATGAGCAGTTCTTC	CASSGSGRGYNEQFF
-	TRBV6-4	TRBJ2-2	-	TGTGCCAGCAGTTCAGTATATAATGGAGCCGGGGAGCTGTTTTTT	CASSSVYNGAGELFF
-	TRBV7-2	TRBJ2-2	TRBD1	TGTGCCAGCAGCCCGGACAGGGCGAACACCGGGGAGCTGTTTTTT	CASSPDRANTGELFF
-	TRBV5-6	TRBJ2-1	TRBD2	TGTGCCAGCAGCTTCCTGGCTAGCGGGAGCAATGAGCAGTTCTTC	CASSFLASGSNEQFF
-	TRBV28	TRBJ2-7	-	TGTGCCAGCAGTTTCCCCTTCAGCGGGCCTCACTACGAGCAGTACTTC	CASSFPFSGPHYEQYF
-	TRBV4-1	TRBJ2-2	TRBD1	TGCGCCAGCAGCCAAGGAGACAGGGCAGTCGGGGAGCTGTTTTTT	CASSQGDRAVGELFF
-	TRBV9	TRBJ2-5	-	TGTGCCAGCAGCGCCGCCCCAACATTAAACCAAGAGACCCAGTACTTC	CASSAAPTLNQETQYF
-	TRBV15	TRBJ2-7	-	TGTGCCACCAGCAGAGATAAAGTCCCAGGGAACGAGCAGTACTTC	CATSRDKVPGNEQYF
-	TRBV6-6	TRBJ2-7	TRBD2	TGTGCCAGCAGTTCGCAGCGGGGGGTCCCTTCCGAGCAGTACTTC	CASSSQRGVPSEQYF
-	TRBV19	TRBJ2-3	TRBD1	TGTGCCAGTAGTATCAACACAGGGGGCGCAGATACGCAGTATTTT	CASSINTGGADTQYF
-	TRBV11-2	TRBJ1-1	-	TGTGCCAGCAGCTTAGAACAGGGAAGCACTGAAGCTTTCTTT	CASSLEQGSTEAFF
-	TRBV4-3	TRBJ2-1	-	TGCGCCAGCAGCCAAGATGAGGGAATCTCCTACAATGAGCAGTTCTTC	CASSQDEGISYNEQFF
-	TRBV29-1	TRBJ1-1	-	TGCAGCGGACGACGGCGGGACACTGAAGCTTTCTTT	CSGRRRDTEAFF
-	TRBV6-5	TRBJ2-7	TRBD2	TGTGCCAGCAGGAGACTAGCGGGGGGACTTACGGGGCAGTACTTC	CASRRLAGGLTGQYF
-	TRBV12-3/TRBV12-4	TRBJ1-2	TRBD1	TGTGCCAGCAGTGAACAGGGGTATGGCTACACCTTC	CASSEQGYGYTF
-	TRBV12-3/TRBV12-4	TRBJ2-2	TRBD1	TGTGCCAGCAGTAGGGGGCTCTGGGAGCTGTTTTTT	CASSRGLWELFF
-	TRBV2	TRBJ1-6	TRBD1	TGTGCCAGCAGTGAAGCCGGACAGGATTCACCCCTCCACTTT	CASSEAGQDSPLHF
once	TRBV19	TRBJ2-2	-	TGTGCCAGTAGAGAGTCTATACTAACCACCGGGGAGCTGTTTTTT	CASRESILTTGELFF
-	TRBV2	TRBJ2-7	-	TGTGCCAGCAAACCGCGGGGCCTCTCCTACGAGCAGTACTTC	CASKPRGLSYEQYF
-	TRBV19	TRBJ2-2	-	TGTGCCAGTAGTCGGTACGCCACCGGGGAGCTGTTTTTT	CASSRYATGELFF
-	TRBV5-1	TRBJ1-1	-	TGCGCCAGCAGCTTAGTTGGCGGGGAACAGCCCGGGAGTGAAGCTTTCTTT	CASSLVGGEQPGSEAFF
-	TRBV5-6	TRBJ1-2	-	TGTGCCAGCAGCCGAGGCTCCGGATATGGCTACACCTTC	CASSRGSGYGYTF
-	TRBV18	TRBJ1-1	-	TGTGCCAGCTCACCGGACAGTGGTCACACTGAAGCTTTCTTT	CASSPDSGHTEAFF
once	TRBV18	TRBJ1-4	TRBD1	TGTGCCAGCTCACCAAGGCAGGGGGCGGCAACTAATGAAAAACTGTTTTTT	CASSPRQGAATNEKLFF
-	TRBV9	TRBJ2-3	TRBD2	TGTGCCAGCAGCGTAGTGGGGGGGAGCGCAGATACGCAGTATTTT	CASSVVGGSADTQYF
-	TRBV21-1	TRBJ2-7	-	TGTGCCAGCAGCCCCCCGCAATGGGACAGGGTCAATGAGCAGTACTTC	CASSPPQWDRVNEQYF
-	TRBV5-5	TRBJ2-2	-	TGTGCCAGCAGCTTGGTTAGTAGCAGCCCGCTGTTTTTT	CASSLVSSSPLFF
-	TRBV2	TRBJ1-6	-	TGTGCCAGCAGTGTTAGGCAGGGCTCCTATAATTCACCCCTCCACTTT	CASSVRQGSYNSPLHF
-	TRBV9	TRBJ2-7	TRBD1	TGTGCCAGCAGCCGCCGAGGGACAGGATACGAGCAGTACTTC	CASSRRGTGYEQYF
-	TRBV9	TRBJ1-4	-	TGTGCCAGCAGCGTAGCTAACGCTCCAAATGAAAAACTGTTTTTT	CASSVANAPNEKLFF
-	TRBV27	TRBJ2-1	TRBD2	TGTGCCAGCAGTTTCGTTAGCGGGCGTCACAATGAGCAGTTCTTC	CASSFVSGRHNEQFF
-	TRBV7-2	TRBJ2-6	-	TGTGCCAGCAGCTTAGCGACAGCCCGCTCTGGGGCCAACGTCCTGACTTTC	CASSLATARSGANVLTF
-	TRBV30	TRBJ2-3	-	TGTGCCTGGGGCAGGGGTATGCCAGATACGCAGTATTTT	CAWGRGMPDTQYF
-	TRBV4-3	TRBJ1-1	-	TGCGCCAGCAGCCAAGTGGGCAGCCCTTCTGGAGCTTTCTTT	CASSQVGSPSGAFF